Listed below are T cell receptor beta chains from one sample, sequenced in a study of blood T cell repertoires in COVID-19. TCRdb's table, derived via immunoSEQ multiplex PCR, lists solely in-frame clones and lacks some. The sample comprises some 250,000 clones, approximately 78% of which are singletons, and over 10% rests with the top ten. The sample taken for sequencing was peripheral blood. These receptors originate from a woman aged 60-70 years with active or convalescent COVID-19. Each CDR3 is given with its conserved first and last residue. A D gene is named only where the DNA matches it firmly. Rows may omit the clone size; those that give it use once, few, many or a size class.

v_call	d_call	j_call	clone_size	cdr3_aa	cdr3_nt
TRBV19	TRBD2	TRBJ2-3	NA	CASSTSLAGGPDTQYF	TGTGCCAGTAGTACGTCCCTAGCGGGGGGGCCGGATACGCAGTATTTT
TRBV29-1	NA	TRBJ1-1	NA	CSVEDPWRANTEAFF	TGCAGCGTTGAAGACCCATGGAGGGCGAACACTGAAGCTTTCTTT
TRBV5-3	NA	TRBJ2-6	NA	CAGKSGVSVGANVLTF	TGTGCCGGCAAATCAGGGGTTTCAGTTGGGGCCAACGTCCTGACTTTC
TRBV6-4	NA	TRBJ1-6	NA	CASSDTGGPLHF	TGTGCCAGCAGTGACACCGGGGGTCCCCTCCACTTT
TRBV6-5	NA	TRBJ2-1	NA	CASSPAGPGSNEQFF	TGTGCCAGCAGCCCCGCCGGTCCCGGTAGCAATGAGCAGTTCTTC
TRBV5-5	TRBD1	TRBJ1-5	NA	CASSLGTWAGGNQPQHF	TGTGCCAGCAGCTTGGGGACCTGGGCAGGGGGAAATCAGCCCCAGCATTTT
TRBV3-1/TRBV3-2	NA	TRBJ1-2	NA	CASSQGSGVNGYTF	TGTGCCAGCAGCCAAGGCAGCGGGGTGAATGGCTACACCTTC
TRBV14	NA	TRBJ1-2	few	CASSQDLVAGYGYTF	TGTGCCAGCAGCCAAGATCTCGTGGCAGGGTATGGCTACACCTTC
TRBV7-6	NA	TRBJ1-1	few	CASSLVATQGNTEAFF	TGTGCCAGCAGCTTAGTAGCAACACAGGGGAACACTGAAGCTTTCTTT
TRBV20-1	TRBD1	TRBJ2-7	NA	CSASPGTGVNYEQYF	TGCAGTGCTAGTCCCGGGACAGGGGTGAACTACGAGCAGTACTTC
TRBV7-3	NA	TRBJ2-3	NA	CASSLMGLSTDTQYF	TGTGCCAGCAGCTTAATGGGGCTTAGCACAGATACGCAGTATTTT
TRBV18	NA	TRBJ2-7	NA	CASSPTIGLTSSYEQYF	TGTGCCAGCTCACCAACAATAGGCTTGACAAGCTCCTACGAGCAGTACTTC
TRBV5-4	TRBD1	TRBJ1-1	once	CASSDWTGGNTEAFF	TGTGCCAGCAGCGACTGGACAGGGGGGAACACTGAAGCTTTCTTT
TRBV15	NA	TRBJ1-3	NA	CATSRGIGRDGNTIYF	TGTGCCACCAGCAGGGGTATCGGGAGGGACGGAAACACCATATATTTT
TRBV7-2	NA	TRBJ1-1	NA	CASSLVGLPRGRMNTEAFF	TGTGCCAGCAGCTTAGTCGGACTACCTCGGGGCCGCATGAACACTGAAGCTTTCTTT
TRBV11-2	TRBD1	TRBJ2-7	NA	CASSSDRGYEQYF	TGTGCCAGCAGTTCAGACAGGGGGTACGAGCAGTACTTC
TRBV3-1/TRBV3-2	TRBD1	TRBJ2-7	few	CASSQNTGTGALYEQYF	TGTGCCAGCAGCCAAAATACCGGGACAGGGGCCCTCTACGAGCAGTACTTC
TRBV10-2	TRBD1	TRBJ1-2	NA	CASSPNGQGYGYTF	TGCGCCAGCAGCCCTAACGGACAGGGCTATGGCTACACCTTC
TRBV2	NA	TRBJ1-1	NA	CASVRAPNTEAFF	TGTGCCAGCGTCAGGGCCCCGAACACTGAAGCTTTCTTT
TRBV2	NA	TRBJ2-2	NA	CASRETENTGELFF	TGTGCCAGCAGGGAGACAGAGAACACCGGGGAGCTGTTTTTT
TRBV7-9	NA	TRBJ1-6	NA	CASSNTGRINSPLHF	TGTGCCAGCAGCAATACAGGGCGAATTAATTCACCCCTCCACTTT
TRBV12-5	NA	TRBJ2-3	NA	CASEYRHSSISTDTQYF	TGTGCTAGTGAGTACCGCCATTCTAGCATATCCACAGATACGCAGTATTTT
TRBV18	NA	TRBJ1-6	NA	CASSGQNYNSPLHF	TGTGCCAGCTCAGGACAGAACTATAATTCACCCCTCCACTTT